What follows are 30 T cell receptor beta chains derived from one specimen sequenced in a study of shared clonotypes between healthy human individuals. Measured with immunoSEQ multiplex PCR; TCRdb has only the in-frame clones, and not every one. The sample yields 950,000 to 1,100,000 clones, about 84% seen once. What was sequenced was memory CD4+ T cells from PBMCs. The subset denotes: CD45RA-negative fraction. Receptor source: a man between 18 and 35 years old in good health. Some clones in this sample may be carry-over from other donors' samples.

The V gene is TRBV7-9, the J gene TRBJ1-2; D not resolved. Germline V gene data show CDR1 as SEHNR and CDR2 as FQNEAQ (reference sequence). Trimming shortened V by 5 bases and J by 8 bases, and 6 bases separated the two germline ends. The CDR3 is 10 residues long. In nucleotides, the CDR3 is TGTGCCAGCAGCGCAGCGGGCTACACCTTC. Its protein product is CASSAAGYTF.

This chain joins TRBV5-4 and TRBJ2-7, with D possibly being TRBD1 or TRBD2 (5 bases each). The germline V and J ends were trimmed by 1 base and 7 bases, with 15 bases remaining between them. Germline V gene data show CDR1 as SGHNT and CDR2 as YYREEE (reference sequence). This CDR3 has 14 residues. CDR3 in amino acids: CASSLRDVIGEQYF. In nucleotides, the CDR3 is TGTGCCAGCAGCTTGAGGGACGTAATTGGGGAGCAGTACTTC.

The V gene is TRBV5-1, the J gene TRBJ2-3; D not certain. The V and J ends lost 0 bases and 4 bases respectively, with 12 bases between them. Germline V gives CDR1 SGHRS, CDR2 YFSETQ. CDR3 length equals 15 residues. The CDR3 region is CASSLAAYRSDTQYF. For the CDR3, the DNA is TGCGCCAGCAGCTTGGCAGCGTATAGATCAGATACGCAGTATTTT.

This clone was detected a few times. The gene calls are TRBV6-6 and TRBJ2-1, with D possibly called TRBD1 or TRBD2 (6 bases each). V lost 6 bases and J 8 bases, leaving 14 bases between the germline ends. CDR3 size: 13 residues. CDR1 is MNHNY, CDR2 SVGAGI, per germline (reference sequence). As DNA, the CDR3 is TGTGCCAGCAGCCCTGTGGGGGGCGATGAGCAGTTCTTC. It specifies CASSPVGGDEQFF.

The chain is built from TRBV19 and TRBJ2-3; a weak D match, TRBD2 (5 bases). V shed 5 bases and J shed 7 bases, with 16 bases lying between them. The CDR3 runs to 14 residues. Germline CDR1 and CDR2: LNHDA and SQIVND (reference sequence). The CDR3 spells CASSSGNLRYTQYF. Written as DNA, the CDR3 is TGTGCCAGTAGTTCCGGGAACCTACGATATACGCAGTATTTT. Full variable domain (rest looked up from reference TRBV19 and TRBJ2-3): DGGITQSPKYLFRKEGQNVTLSCEQNLNHDAMYWYRQDPGQGLRLIYYSQIVNDFQKGDIAEGYSVSREKKESFPLTVTSAQKNPTAFYLCASSSGNLRYTQYFGPGTRLTVL.

The V gene is TRBV5-6, the J gene TRBJ2-5, with 8 positions matching TRBD2. J lost 1 base, V lost 3 bases, and 2 bases had no gene match. This CDR3 is 14 amino acids long. Germline V lookup: CDR1 SGHDT, CDR2 YYEEEE. The CDR3 loop is CASSSGTSQETQYF. In DNA form, the CDR3 reads TGTGCCAGCAGCTCAGGGACTAGCCAAGAGACCCAGTACTTC.

V usage is TRBV20-1 and J usage is TRBJ1-3; tentatively, D is TRBD1 (5 bases). Germline V lookup: CDR1 DFQATT, CDR2 SNEGSKA (reference sequence). There are 11 residues in the CDR3. V was trimmed by 7 bases and J by 1 base, leaving 5 bases between them. The CDR3 coding sequence is TGCAGTGGGGGGTCTGGAAACACCATATATTTT. Translating gives CSGGSGNTIYF.

V gene TRBV18 combines with J gene TRBJ1-2; 8 nucleotides line up with TRBD1. V gave up 9 bases and J gave up 5 bases; unmatched junction bases: 11. This CDR3 has 14 amino acids. Germline V gives CDR1 KGHSH, CDR2 LQKENI. This CDR3 is CASSSGQGAYGYTF. In DNA form, the CDR3 reads TGTGCCAGTTCCTCGGGGCAGGGGGCATATGGCTACACCTTC.

This sequence joins TRBV5-4 and TRBJ2-5; D not certain. The CDR3 runs 13 residues. Germline CDR1 reads SGHNT; CDR2 reads YYREEE (reference sequence). V gave up 1 base and J gave up 2 bases, with 6 bases separating them. The DNA of the CDR3 is TGTGCCAGCAGCTTGTCCCAGCAAGAGACCCAGTACTTC. Translated: CASSLSQQETQYF.

The chain combines TRBV6-1 with TRBJ2-7; D gene uncertain. V was clipped by 4 bases and J by 3 bases, with 10 bases between them. Looked up from germline, CDR1 is MNHNS and CDR2 is SASEGT. The CDR3 loop spans 13 amino acids. CDR3 sequence: CASSAYGHYEQYF. The DNA of the CDR3 is TGTGCCAGCAGTGCCTATGGCCACTACGAGCAGTACTTC.

A single count supports this clone. CDR3 nucleotides: TGTGCCAGCAGTGAACGGGGCGGGACAGGGTTTAACTATGGCTACACCTTC. Translated, it gives CASSERGGTGFNYGYTF. The chain carries TRBV6-1 and TRBJ1-2; TRBD1 matches 9 bases. Trimming at V came to 2 bases and at J to 1 base, leaving 8 bases not matched to a gene. The germline gives CDR1 MNHNS, CDR2 SASEGT. This CDR3 contains 17 residues.

This chain joins TRBV19 and TRBJ2-2, with 10 bases aligning to TRBD2. Trimming at V came to 3 bases and at J to 3 bases, leaving 7 bases not matched to a gene. The CDR3 contains 17 residues. Germline V lookup: CDR1 LNHDA, CDR2 SQIVND (reference sequence). In DNA, the CDR3 is TGTGCCAGTAGTATGAGAGCGGGAGGGCCGGACACCGGGGAGCTGTTTTTT. Amino acids: CASSMRAGGPDTGELFF.

J is TRBJ1-2 and V is TRBV7-3; 9 positions agree with TRBD1. CDR3 length equals 14 residues. Germline V gene data show CDR1 as SGHTA and CDR2 as FQGTGA. The ends lost 5 bases at V and 4 bases at J; junction bases unmatched: 5. This CDR3 is CASSPGQGGYGYTF. CDR3 nucleotide sequence: TGTGCCAGCAGCCCGGGACAGGGCGGCTATGGCTACACCTTC. Full variable domain (rest looked up from reference TRBV7-3 and TRBJ1-2): GAGVSQTPSNKVTEKGKYVELRCDPISGHTALYWYRQSLGQGPEFLIYFQGTGAADDSGLPNDRFFAVRPEGSVSTLKIQRTERGDSAVYLCASSPGQGGYGYTFGSGTRLTVV.

This chain connects TRBV28 to TRBJ2-1, with D perhaps TRBD2 (6 bases). Trimming left V 7 bases short and J 0 bases short, with 16 bases between. The V gene's germline CDR1 is MDHEN and CDR2 SYDVKM. The CDR3 runs 16 residues. The CDR3 here is CASKGWAGSSYNEQFF. DNA of the CDR3: TGTGCCAGCAAGGGCTGGGCGGGGAGCTCCTACAATGAGCAGTTCTTC.

The V gene is TRBV5-1, the J gene TRBJ2-1; 7 positions match TRBD2. This CDR3 is built from 14 residues. Germline V gives CDR1 SGHRS, CDR2 YFSETQ. J gave up 4 bases and V 4 bases, and 5 bases lay outside the gene matches. The CDR3 DNA sequence: TGCGCCAGCAGCGGCGGGAGTTATTACAATGAGCAGTTCTTC. Translation gives CASSGGSYYNEQFF.

This clone was counted only a few times. This chain uses TRBV28 with TRBJ1-2; 7 positions match TRBD1. This CDR3 comprises 14 residues. Germline V gene sequence: CDR1 MDHEN, CDR2 SYDVKM. The J segment lost 3 bases and the V segment lost 4 bases, leaving 5 bases of the junction unmatched. Here the CDR3 DNA reads TGTGCCAGCAGTTCTCCGGGACAGCACTATGGCTACACCTTC. This encodes CASSSPGQHYGYTF.

V and J are TRBV7-3 and TRBJ2-2, with 14 bases lining up with TRBD2. The V and J ends lost 6 bases and 5 bases, in that order; junction bases with no gene match: 11. CDR1 is SGHTA, CDR2 FQGTGA, per germline. The CDR3 is 18 residues long. The CDR3 DNA reads TGTGCCAGCAGAAAAGGGGGACTAGCGGGAGTTGGGACCGGGGAGCTGTTTTTT. Translating it yields CASRKGGLAGVGTGELFF.

The chain links TRBV7-3 to TRBJ2-5, with D maybe TRBD1 (6 bases). This CDR3 has 14 residues. Trimming pared 6 bases from V and 1 base from J, leaving 12 bases between. The V gene's germline CDR1 is SGHTA and CDR2 FQGTGA. In DNA form, the CDR3 reads TGTGCCAGCAGTCCAGGGGCGGTCCAAGAGACCCAGTACTTC. It encodes CASSPGAVQETQYF.

This clone has just a few counts. The rearrangement uses TRBV7-6 and TRBJ1-5; D is uncertain. The germline V and J ends were trimmed by 1 base and 7 bases, with 11 bases remaining between them. From germline, CDR1 is SGHVS and CDR2 FNYEAQ. This CDR3 has 14 amino acids. The CDR3 sequence: CASSLEASWQPQHF. The CDR3 DNA reads TGTGCCAGCAGCTTAGAGGCATCATGGCAGCCCCAGCATTTT.

This chain links TRBV11-1 with TRBJ2-7; D gene uncertain. The CDR3 spans 16 residues. The germline V gene has CDR1 SGHAT and CDR2 FQDESV (reference sequence). Trimming removed 5 bases from V and 4 bases from J, with 21 bases in between. The CDR3 is CASSHSNRDPLYEQYF. CDR3 sequence (DNA): TGTGCCAGCAGCCACTCAAACAGAGACCCCCTATACGAGCAGTACTTC.

The rearrangement joins TRBV5-8 to TRBJ2-6; D is possibly TRBD1 (6 bases). V shed 4 bases and J shed 0 bases, with 14 bases lying between them. Germline V gene data show CDR1 as SGHTS and CDR2 as YDEGEE. The CDR3 spans 17 residues. For the CDR3, the DNA is TGTGCCAGCAGCAATGTAAGAGGGGGCTCTGGGGCCAACGTCCTGACTTTC. Translation: CASSNVRGGSGANVLTF.

The V and J genes are TRBV20-1 and TRBJ2-5; 7 nucleotides match TRBD1. This CDR3 contains 11 residues. Germline V lookup: CDR1 DFQATT, CDR2 SNEGSKA (reference sequence). V lost 6 bases and J lost 4; bases outside the gene matches: 2. CDR3 DNA: TGCAGTGCCAGGACAGGAGAGACCCAGTACTTC. Residues: CSARTGETQYF.

This chain links TRBV28 with TRBJ2-5; D is unresolved. The ends were cut back, 10 bases at V and 4 bases at J, with 19 bases in the middle. The CDR3 is made up of 14 amino acids. The germline CDR1 and CDR2 sequences are MDHEN and SYDVKM. The DNA of the CDR3 is TGTGCCACCAGACCACCCCAGAAGGGAGAGACCCAGTACTTC. Its translation: CATRPPQKGETQYF. Looking up the rest from reference TRBV28 and TRBJ2-5 gives the full variable domain: DVKVTQSSRYLVKRTGEKVFLECVQDMDHENMFWYRQDPGLGLRLIYFSYDVKMKEKGDIPEGYSVSREKKERFSLILESASTNQTSMYLCATRPPQKGETQYFGPGTRLLVL.

A single count supports this clone. This sequence joins TRBV6-6 and TRBJ2-3; D gene ambiguous. In germline, CDR1 is MNHNY, CDR2 SVGAGI (reference sequence). The CDR3 consists of 12 residues. Trimming removed 2 bases at V and 6 bases at J, with 6 bases between. The CDR3 DNA sequence: TGTGCCAGCAGTTACAACCTTGATACGCAGTATTTT. As protein: CASSYNLDTQYF.

The chain uses TRBV28 and TRBJ1-6; D is uncertain. CDR1 is MDHEN and CDR2 is SYDVKM in the germline V gene. The V end lost 5 bases, the J end lost 11 bases, and 25 bases lay between the germline ends. CDR3 length equals 17 residues. The CDR3 region is CASSPWGSPPDLAPLHF. CDR3 DNA sequence: TGTGCCAGCAGTCCCTGGGGAAGTCCACCGGATTTGGCACCCCTCCACTTT.

In regard to this clone: A much bigger clone sits one base away, suggesting this may be a read error. This chain links TRBV30 with TRBJ2-5, with D uncertain. Germline CDR1 reads GTSNPN; CDR2 reads SVGIG (reference sequence). This CDR3 has 13 amino acids. Deletions cut 0 bases from V and 5 bases from J, with 10 bases between. In DNA form, the CDR3 reads TGTGCCTGGAGTGTACCCCTAAGTGAGACCCAGTACTTC. Protein product: CAWSVPLSETQYF. The complete variable domain, with remaining parts taken from reference TRBV30 and TRBJ2-5, reads SQTIHQWPATLVQPVGSPLSLECTVEGTSNPNLYWYRQAAGRGLQLLFYSVGIGQISSEVPQNLSASRPQDRQFILSSKKLLLSDSGFYLCAWSVPLSETQYFGPGTRLLVL.

J is TRBJ2-1 and V is TRBV5-1, with a possible D match to TRBD1 (5 bases). V was cut by 4 bases and J by 7 bases, with 18 bases left in between. Germline V CDR1 and CDR2: SGHRS, YFSETQ. The CDR3 is 15 residues long. CDR3 sequence reads: CASSPESGFGNEQFF. Here the CDR3 DNA reads TGCGCCAGCAGCCCCGAGTCAGGGTTTGGTAATGAGCAGTTCTTC.

The chain is built from TRBV19 and TRBJ1-5; 8 nucleotides line up with TRBD1. Germline V CDR1 and CDR2: LNHDA, SQIVND (reference sequence). This CDR3 comprises 16 residues. V shed 5 bases and J 2 bases; nucleotides not matched to a gene: 8. CDR3: CASSLWTGNGNQPQHF. Here the CDR3 DNA reads TGTGCCAGTAGTCTCTGGACAGGGAACGGCAATCAGCCCCAGCATTTT.

V gene TRBV4-3 combines with J gene TRBJ1-2; D unclear. Per germline, CDR1 LGHNA and CDR2 YSLEER. This CDR3 comprises 14 residues. V dropped 0 bases and J dropped 5 bases, with 10 bases sitting between them. The CDR3 reads CASSQEHGLYGYTF. CDR3 in DNA: TGCGCCAGCAGCCAAGAACACGGACTATATGGCTACACCTTC.

This clone was detected a few times. The chain links TRBV2 to TRBJ2-1, with 7 bases that match TRBD1. The length of the CDR3 is 14 residues. V dropped 7 bases and J dropped 5; count of bases not matched to a gene: 8. From germline, CDR1 is SNHLY and CDR2 FYNNEI. CDR3 protein: CASNVMGQNNEQFF. The CDR3 DNA reads TGTGCCAGCAACGTGATGGGACAGAACAATGAGCAGTTCTTC.